This T cell receptor beta chain was identified in a study of T cell repertoires in cytomegalovirus infection. The study, taken as a whole, reports: Dominating the ex vivo response were HLA-C-restricted CMV-specific TCR beta clonotypes.

TCRdb fed the reads into MiXCR, producing one record per CDR3 protein. The sample has about 110,000 distinct CDR3 sequences; around 28% are singletons. Turning to this clonotype: Antigen unknown.

The CDR3 extends over 13 amino acids. V was cut by 6 bases and J by 10 bases, with 16 bases left in between. CDR1 is SGHTA, CDR2 FQGTGA, per germline. Source: CD8+ T cells from cultured PBMCs, taken from culture after CMV antigen stimulation. The chain couples TRBV7-3 to TRBJ1-5; D gene ambiguous. The origin of this receptor is a human donor in good health (CMV status not recorded). Some clones in this sample may be carry-over from other donors' samples. CDR3 loop: CASSYGSPSPQHF. In nucleotides, the CDR3 is TGTGCCAGCAGTTACGGTTCACCCAGCCCCCAGCATTTT.